This T cell receptor beta chain was captured in a study of regulatory T cells in long-lasting Graves disease. Broader study findings: The TCR repertoire of persistent Graves' patients was less diverse than that of newly diagnosed ones.

Arm-PCR of CDR3 regions and iRepertoire HTBI primers were used to build TCR beta libraries. TCRdb processed the multiplex PCR reads anew with MiXCR; each CDR3 protein has one entry. Of 200,000 to 250,000 distinct CDR3 sequences listed, 20% are singletons. This clonotype has a handful of counts. Its antigen is undetermined. The time point: newly diagnosed GD, antithyroid drugs for less than 3 months. Scientists built the TCR library using RNA that was extracted from PBMCs. The germline gives CDR1 SGDLS, CDR2 YYNGEE. The length of the CDR3 is 16 residues. V trimming: 0 bases; J trimming: 7 bases; junction bases outside the gene matches: 6.

This TCR was recovered from a female donor with Graves disease. This specimen consisted of peripheral blood mononuclear cells (PBMCs), obtained at new diagnosis, from a patient treated with antithyroid drugs. The chain links TRBV9 to TRBJ2-2; the match to TRBD2 covers 10 bases. CDR3 DNA: TGTGCCAGCAGCGTAGATGGGACTAGCGTTCTCGGGGAGCTGTTTTTT. Its protein is CASSVDGTSVLGELFF.